These T cell receptor beta chains were read from a single sample in a study of cytomegalovirus exposure and HLA in healthy donors. Clones were read by immunoSEQ multiplex PCR, and TCRdb kept only the in-frame ones, dropping some. The top ten clones hold under 2% of a sample with about 140,000 clones, roughly 73% of them seen once. Sequencing was done on a sample of PBMCs. These receptors came from a female donor in good health and CMV-seronegative. CDR3s include the opening cysteine and the closing phenylalanine or tryptophan. D genes are given only for firm matches. Size tells how often a clone was seen (once, few, many) or the class of an expanded clone, and some rows leave it out.

size: .
D: .
J: TRBJ1-1
V: TRBV18
DNA: TGTGCCAGCTCACCAGCGGGGCAGAACACTGAAGCTTTCTTT
CDR3: CASSPAGQNTEAFF

size: once
D: .
J: TRBJ1-1
V: TRBV21-1
DNA: TGTGCCAGCAGCAAAGGGGGGACAGGGGGTTTTACTGAAGCTTTCTTT
CDR3: CASSKGGTGGFTEAFF

size: .
D: .
J: TRBJ2-7
V: TRBV19
DNA: TGTGCCAGTAGTCTGCTTTCGGGGAGCATGGCGGGCGAGCAGTACTTC
CDR3: CASSLLSGSMAGEQYF

size: .
D: TRBD2
J: TRBJ2-7
V: TRBV9
DNA: TGTGCCAGCAGCCCATCATTAGCGGGGGGGCAGCACGAGCAGTACTTC
CDR3: CASSPSLAGGQHEQYF

size: .
D: TRBD2
J: TRBJ2-5
V: TRBV28
DNA: TGTGCCAGCAGTTCTGCCCAGACTAGCGGAGGGACCCAGTACTTC
CDR3: CASSSAQTSGGTQYF

size: once
D: .
J: TRBJ2-1
V: TRBV20-1
DNA: TGCAGTGCTAGTTTGGGCGGAGGGCAGTTCTTC
CDR3: CSASLGGGQFF

size: .
D: .
J: TRBJ1-2
V: TRBV6-1
DNA: TGTGCCAGCAGTGGGAGTCGGGGCTACACCTTC
CDR3: CASSGSRGYTF

size: .
D: .
J: TRBJ2-7
V: TRBV29-1
DNA: TGCAGCGTTGAAGCAGGGAGCGGGGAGCAGTACTTC
CDR3: CSVEAGSGEQYF

size: few
D: .
J: TRBJ2-1
V: TRBV6-1
DNA: TGTGCCAGCAGTGGACTAGTCCTAGGCAATGAGCAGTTCTTC
CDR3: CASSGLVLGNEQFF

size: .
D: TRBD1
J: TRBJ2-3
V: TRBV11-2
DNA: TGTGCCAGCAGCTTACGGACAGGACCGGAAAATACGCAGTATTTT
CDR3: CASSLRTGPENTQYF

size: .
D: .
J: TRBJ2-7
V: TRBV12-5
DNA: TGTGCTAGTGGTTTGGGGGGGCGCTCCTACGAGCAGTACTTC
CDR3: CASGLGGRSYEQYF

size: .
D: .
J: TRBJ1-5
V: TRBV7-8
DNA: TGTGCCAGCAGCCGAGGCGATTCGAGCAATCAGCCCCAGCATTTT
CDR3: CASSRGDSSNQPQHF

size: .
D: .
J: TRBJ1-1
V: TRBV19
DNA: TGTGCCAGTACGGCGAACTGCGTAGCTTTCTTC
CDR3: CASTANCVAFF

size: .
D: TRBD1
J: TRBJ1-2
V: TRBV2
DNA: TGTGCCAGCAATTGGGACAGGGAAAACTATGGCTACACCTTC
CDR3: CASNWDRENYGYTF

size: .
D: TRBD2
J: TRBJ2-7
V: TRBV6-1
DNA: TGTGCCAGCAGTGATTTAGGGACTAGCGGGGACGAGCAGTACTTC
CDR3: CASSDLGTSGDEQYF

size: once
D: TRBD1
J: TRBJ2-5
V: TRBV18
DNA: TGTGCCAGCTCACCATTTGGGACAGAAAACCAAGAGACCCAGTACTTC
CDR3: CASSPFGTENQETQYF

size: .
D: .
J: TRBJ2-1
V: TRBV5-1
DNA: TGCGCCAGCAGCTTAAGTCAGGGTTTCGACAATGAGCAGTTCTTC
CDR3: CASSLSQGFDNEQFF

size: once
D: TRBD1
J: TRBJ2-5
V: TRBV29-1
DNA: TGCAGCGTTCAACAGGGGTTCAGGGAGACCCAGTACTTC
CDR3: CSVQQGFRETQYF

size: .
D: TRBD1
J: TRBJ1-1
V: TRBV6-1
DNA: TGTGCCAGCACCCTCACAGGGGACACTGAAGCTTTCTTT
CDR3: CASTLTGDTEAFF

size: .
D: TRBD1
J: TRBJ1-2
V: TRBV11-2
DNA: TGTGCCAGCAGCTTCGGACAGGGGGGCTACACCTTC
CDR3: CASSFGQGGYTF

size: .
D: TRBD1
J: TRBJ1-5
V: TRBV6-1
DNA: TGTGCCAGCAGCCTCGGACAGGGTTATCAGCCCCAGCATTTT
CDR3: CASSLGQGYQPQHF

size: .
D: TRBD1
J: TRBJ1-4
V: TRBV9
DNA: TGTGCCAGCAGCCTCGACAGGGATAATGAAAAACTGTTTTTT
CDR3: CASSLDRDNEKLFF

size: .
D: .
J: TRBJ2-3
V: TRBV2
DNA: TGTGCCGGAAACAGGGATTATAGCACAGATACGCAGTATTTT
CDR3: CAGNRDYSTDTQYF

size: .
D: .
J: TRBJ1-2
V: TRBV6-6
DNA: TGTGCCAGCAGCGCAAGGGGGTCCTATGGCTACACCTTC
CDR3: CASSARGSYGYTF

size: .
D: TRBD1
J: TRBJ2-1
V: TRBV6-6
DNA: TGTGCCAGCACAAGGGGGCGCAATGAGCAGTTCTTC
CDR3: CASTRGRNEQFF

size: .
D: .
J: TRBJ2-7
V: TRBV19
DNA: TGTGCCAGAACGCACGCGGGTACCTACTCCTACGAGCAGTACTTC
CDR3: CARTHAGTYSYEQYF

size: few
D: .
J: TRBJ1-3
V: TRBV18
DNA: TGTGCCAGCTCACCCGACACTGGAAACACCATATATTTT
CDR3: CASSPDTGNTIYF

size: .
D: .
J: TRBJ1-4
V: TRBV29-1
DNA: TGCAGCGTTGAAGATTTTATGACGGGGGCTAATGAAAAACTGTTTTTT
CDR3: CSVEDFMTGANEKLFF

size: .
D: .
J: TRBJ2-7
V: TRBV27
DNA: TGTGCCAGCAGTGCTCAAGGTCGGGTGAGGTCCTACGAGCAGTACTTC
CDR3: CASSAQGRVRSYEQYF

size: few
D: TRBD1
J: TRBJ1-1
V: TRBV6-4
DNA: TGTGCCAGCAGTGCTCGACAGGGGAACACTGAAGCTTTCTTT
CDR3: CASSARQGNTEAFF

size: .
D: .
J: TRBJ2-7
V: TRBV10-3
DNA: TGTGCCATCAGTGAAAAAGTAGACAAGTCCTACGAGCAGTACTTC
CDR3: CAISEKVDKSYEQYF

size: once
D: TRBD2
J: TRBJ2-5
V: TRBV18
DNA: TGTGCCAGCTCATCTGGGACTAGCGGGGCCCCGGAGACCCAGTACTTC
CDR3: CASSSGTSGAPETQYF

size: .
D: TRBD2
J: TRBJ2-1
V: TRBV11-3
DNA: TGTGCCAGCAGCTTATTCACCTGGACTAGCGGGGGAGTCAATGAGCAGTTCTTC
CDR3: CASSLFTWTSGGVNEQFF

size: .
D: .
J: TRBJ1-2
V: TRBV28
DNA: TGTGCCAGCAGTCCCGGGAGGGTCGATGGCTACACCTTC
CDR3: CASSPGRVDGYTF

size: once
D: .
J: TRBJ2-3
V: TRBV7-3
DNA: TGTGCCAGCAGCTTAAGGCCCCCCGGGACAACTAGCACAGATACGCAGTATTTT
CDR3: CASSLRPPGTTSTDTQYF

size: .
D: TRBD1
J: TRBJ1-1
V: TRBV6-5
DNA: TGTGCCAGCAGCCCACGGGGTCAGGGGGGCACTGAAGCTTTCTTT
CDR3: CASSPRGQGGTEAFF

size: .
D: TRBD1
J: TRBJ2-1
V: TRBV11-2
DNA: TGTGCCACCGCGGACAGGTACAATGAGCAGTTCTTC
CDR3: CATADRYNEQFF

size: .
D: .
J: TRBJ1-1
V: TRBV9
DNA: TGTGCCAGCAGCGAGGGCGCGGGGCGGCAGAACACTGAAGCTTTCTTT
CDR3: CASSEGAGRQNTEAFF

size: .
D: TRBD1
J: TRBJ1-5
V: TRBV7-2
DNA: TGTGCCAGCAGCACCCGACAGGGTTTCGATCAGCCCCAGCATTTT
CDR3: CASSTRQGFDQPQHF

size: few
D: .
J: TRBJ2-3
V: TRBV13
DNA: TGTGCCAGCAGCTTAGTGCAGGTAGATACGCAGTATTTT
CDR3: CASSLVQVDTQYF

size: .
D: .
J: TRBJ1-6
V: TRBV19
DNA: TGTGCCAGTACCTCTTCCAGGGCTAGGTTTGATTCACCCCTCCACTTT
CDR3: CASTSSRARFDSPLHF

size: .
D: .
J: TRBJ1-5
V: TRBV28
DNA: TGTGCCAGCACCCTTCAGGATCAGCCCCAGCATTTT
CDR3: CASTLQDQPQHF

size: .
D: .
J: TRBJ2-1
V: TRBV10-3
DNA: TGTGCCATCAGTGACTCTGATACATGGGAGCAGTTCTTC
CDR3: CAISDSDTWEQFF

size: .
D: TRBD1
J: TRBJ2-1
V: TRBV5-1
DNA: TGCGCCAGCAGCTTGGAGGGGACAGGAGTCAATGAGCAGTTCTTC
CDR3: CASSLEGTGVNEQFF

size: .
D: TRBD1
J: TRBJ1-5
V: TRBV5-1
DNA: TGCGCCAGCAGCTTTTCCCCCAGACAGGGGGAGGAGGGTAAGGGCAATCAGCCCCAGCATTTT
CDR3: CASSFSPRQGEEGKGNQPQHF

size: once
D: TRBD1
J: TRBJ2-7
V: TRBV9
DNA: TGTGCCAGCAGCGCCGGGACAGGGACCGAGCAGTACTTC
CDR3: CASSAGTGTEQYF

size: .
D: .
J: TRBJ1-4
V: TRBV28
DNA: TGTGCCAGCAGCTTAGTAGTCGAAAAACTGTTTTTT
CDR3: CASSLVVEKLFF

size: .
D: .
J: TRBJ2-1
V: TRBV5-1
DNA: TGCGCCAGCAGCTTGGGAGGAGGCAGAGAGCAGTTCTTC
CDR3: CASSLGGGREQFF

size: .
D: .
J: TRBJ1-1
V: TRBV20-1
DNA: TGCAGTGTGGCGAGGACTGAAGCTTTCTTT
CDR3: CSVARTEAFF

size: .
D: .
J: TRBJ2-7
V: TRBV25-1
DNA: TGTGCCAGCAGTCGGAGTGGCAGTGGAAGCTCCTACGAGCAGTACTTC
CDR3: CASSRSGSGSSYEQYF

size: .
D: TRBD2
J: TRBJ2-3
V: TRBV6-4
DNA: TGTGCCAGCAGTGAAGGCGTAGCGGGAGGTACAGATACGCAGTATTTT
CDR3: CASSEGVAGGTDTQYF

size: .
D: TRBD1
J: TRBJ2-1
V: TRBV4-2
DNA: TGTGCCAGCAGCCAAGGACAGGGGGAGGGGGTTGGTGAGCAGTTCTTC
CDR3: CASSQGQGEGVGEQFF